This section outlines one T cell receptor beta chain sequence together with its context. Source study methods: The assay estimated nucleated cells by amplifying reference gene primers. TCRdb keeps only in-frame clones here, not all; method: immunoSEQ multiplex PCR. That table supplies the V and J calls and clone size; D and trimming were determined from the DNA. The table lists under 130,000 clones, about four fifths of them singletons. This sample was included in a study of blood T cell repertoires in COVID-19. Study-level information: PBMCs, B-cell-depleted T cells, or T cells were the source of the cDNA or gDNA that made up the material.

Losses at the gene ends were 7 bases for V and 2 bases for J; bases not matched to a gene: 7. There are 14 residues in the CDR3. Germline CDR1 reads MNHEY; CDR2 reads SVGAGI. The V call is TRBV6-5, the J call TRBJ1-2; 7 bases fit TRBD1. This receptor was taken from a woman aged 70-85 years with acute or convalescent COVID-19. Source material: peripheral blood. The CDR3: CASTKGAVNYGYTF. The DNA of the CDR3 is TGTGCCAGCACCAAGGGGGCGGTGAACTATGGCTACACCTTC.